A selection of T cell receptor beta chains follows, all from one sample in a study of shared clonotypes between healthy human individuals. This table comes from immunoSEQ multiplex PCR, and its TCRdb copy is limited to in-frame clones, with some not included. The sample yields roughly 2.4 million clones, approximately 95% seen once. Sequencing was performed on naive CD4+ T cells sorted from blood. Receptors originate from a man between 18 and 35 years old in good health. Each CDR3 is given with its conserved first and last residue. Each record gives: V gene, D gene, clone size, J gene, CDR3 DNA, CDR3 protein. A D gene is named only where the DNA matches it firmly. Clone size, where shown, is once, few, many, or a class for clones that have expanded.

V gene: TRBV19
D gene: NA
clone size: NA
J gene: TRBJ1-1
CDR3 DNA: TGTGCCAGTTGCGAGCAGGGTAACACTGAAGCTTTCTTT
CDR3 protein: CASCEQGNTEAFF

V gene: TRBV10-2
D gene: TRBD1
clone size: NA
J gene: TRBJ1-3
CDR3 DNA: TGCGCCAGCAGTAGGCAGGGGGTATCCGGAAACACCATATATTTT
CDR3 protein: CASSRQGVSGNTIYF

V gene: TRBV7-2
D gene: NA
clone size: once
J gene: TRBJ2-2
CDR3 DNA: TGTGCCAGCAGCTTATTTGGCAGGAACACCGGGGAGCTGTTTTTT
CDR3 protein: CASSLFGRNTGELFF

V gene: TRBV29-1
D gene: TRBD1
clone size: once
J gene: TRBJ1-2
CDR3 DNA: TGCAGCGTTGAGGCGCGACAGGGGGGCTACACCTTC
CDR3 protein: CSVEARQGGYTF

V gene: TRBV18
D gene: NA
clone size: NA
J gene: TRBJ2-5
CDR3 DNA: TGTGCCAGCTCACCCTTGGGACCGCCGGGGGAGACCCAGTACTTC
CDR3 protein: CASSPLGPPGETQYF

V gene: TRBV19
D gene: NA
clone size: NA
J gene: TRBJ2-7
CDR3 DNA: TGTGCCAGTAGACTAAAAGCGGCAGCCCCAGACCACGAGCAGTACTTC
CDR3 protein: CASRLKAAAPDHEQYF

V gene: TRBV6-1
D gene: NA
clone size: NA
J gene: TRBJ1-6
CDR3 DNA: TGTGCCAGCAGTGAAAGCGGGGCCGGCTCCTATAATTCACCCCTCCACTTT
CDR3 protein: CASSESGAGSYNSPLHF

V gene: TRBV7-9
D gene: NA
clone size: NA
J gene: TRBJ2-3
CDR3 DNA: TGTGCCAGCAGCCCCTCAGCGGGCTCCACAGATACGCAGTATTTT
CDR3 protein: CASSPSAGSTDTQYF

V gene: TRBV4-1
D gene: NA
clone size: NA
J gene: TRBJ1-1
CDR3 DNA: TGCGCCAGCAGCCCCACCGACAGCTACACTGAAGCTTTCTTT
CDR3 protein: CASSPTDSYTEAFF

V gene: TRBV6-4
D gene: NA
clone size: NA
J gene: TRBJ1-3
CDR3 DNA: TGTGCCAGCACCCTTATACCGTCTGGAAACACCATATATTTT
CDR3 protein: CASTLIPSGNTIYF

V gene: TRBV6-6
D gene: NA
clone size: NA
J gene: TRBJ1-5
CDR3 DNA: TGTGCCAGCAGTTACTTTAAAGGGAGCCAGCCCCAGCATTTT
CDR3 protein: CASSYFKGSQPQHF

V gene: TRBV4-1
D gene: NA
clone size: NA
J gene: TRBJ1-1
CDR3 DNA: TGCGCCAGCAGCCAGATGGGACATTCCAACACTGAAGCTTTCTTT
CDR3 protein: CASSQMGHSNTEAFF

V gene: TRBV18
D gene: TRBD2
clone size: NA
J gene: TRBJ2-1
CDR3 DNA: TGTGCCAGCTCACCACCGGGACTAGCGGGAGTAAATGAGCAGTTCTTC
CDR3 protein: CASSPPGLAGVNEQFF

V gene: TRBV5-4
D gene: NA
clone size: NA
J gene: TRBJ1-2
CDR3 DNA: TGTGCCAGCATTCCGAAGGGAGGGGATGGCTACACCTTC
CDR3 protein: CASIPKGGDGYTF

V gene: TRBV5-4
D gene: NA
clone size: NA
J gene: TRBJ2-2
CDR3 DNA: TGTGCCAGCAGCAAACAGGGAGATACCGGGGAGCTGTTTTTT
CDR3 protein: CASSKQGDTGELFF

V gene: TRBV5-1
D gene: TRBD1
clone size: NA
J gene: TRBJ2-3
CDR3 DNA: TGCGCCAGCAGCCTACCGACAGGGCCACCGGATACGCAGTATTTT
CDR3 protein: CASSLPTGPPDTQYF

V gene: TRBV5-1
D gene: NA
clone size: NA
J gene: TRBJ2-3
CDR3 DNA: TGCGCCAGCAGGCATCCGGCGGTCGATACGCAGTATTTT
CDR3 protein: CASRHPAVDTQYF

V gene: TRBV5-1
D gene: NA
clone size: NA
J gene: TRBJ2-7
CDR3 DNA: TGCGCCAGCAGCTTGGATTCAGGGCCTTACGAGCAGTACTTC
CDR3 protein: CASSLDSGPYEQYF

V gene: TRBV7-9
D gene: NA
clone size: NA
J gene: TRBJ2-3
CDR3 DNA: TGTGCCAGCAGCCTCAGCTTCGTCACAGATACGCAGTATTTT
CDR3 protein: CASSLSFVTDTQYF

V gene: TRBV4-3
D gene: NA
clone size: NA
J gene: TRBJ2-3
CDR3 DNA: TGCGCCAGCAGCCAAGAAGGTTTAGCGGCGGGTAGGACAGATACGCAGTATTTT
CDR3 protein: CASSQEGLAAGRTDTQYF

V gene: TRBV11-2
D gene: TRBD1
clone size: NA
J gene: TRBJ2-1
CDR3 DNA: TGTGCCAGCAACCCCCGGGACAGGGGAACAAATGAGCAGTTCTTC
CDR3 protein: CASNPRDRGTNEQFF

V gene: TRBV5-1
D gene: NA
clone size: NA
J gene: TRBJ2-4
CDR3 DNA: TGCGCCAGCAGCTTTCTCAGGGGTCACATTCAGTACTTC
CDR3 protein: CASSFLRGHIQYF

V gene: TRBV19
D gene: NA
clone size: NA
J gene: TRBJ1-1
CDR3 DNA: TGTGCCAGTAGTATCACGACGAGTAACCTGAACACTGAAGCTTTCTTT
CDR3 protein: CASSITTSNLNTEAFF

V gene: TRBV6-1
D gene: NA
clone size: NA
J gene: TRBJ2-7
CDR3 DNA: TGTGCCAGCAGTGAACGGCTGGACGGACCCTACGAGCAGTACTTC
CDR3 protein: CASSERLDGPYEQYF

V gene: TRBV6-1
D gene: TRBD1
clone size: once
J gene: TRBJ2-7
CDR3 DNA: TGTGCCAGCAGTGAATCTGCGACAGGGAGCTCCTACGAGCAGTACTTC
CDR3 protein: CASSESATGSSYEQYF

V gene: TRBV6-5
D gene: TRBD2
clone size: NA
J gene: TRBJ2-2
CDR3 DNA: TGTGCCAGCAGACTAGCGGGAGGGGCCGGGGAGCTGTTTTTT
CDR3 protein: CASRLAGGAGELFF

V gene: TRBV4-1
D gene: NA
clone size: NA
J gene: TRBJ1-4
CDR3 DNA: TGCGCCAGCAGCCAAACAGGGCAAAATGAAAAACTGTTTTTT
CDR3 protein: CASSQTGQNEKLFF

V gene: TRBV11-2
D gene: NA
clone size: NA
J gene: TRBJ1-3
CDR3 DNA: TGTGCCAGCAGCTCCTTCGGGAACACCATATATTTT
CDR3 protein: CASSSFGNTIYF

V gene: TRBV30
D gene: NA
clone size: NA
J gene: TRBJ1-1
CDR3 DNA: TGTGCCTGGAGACTCGGCAGCTGGACTGAAGCTTTCTTT
CDR3 protein: CAWRLGSWTEAFF

V gene: TRBV5-1
D gene: NA
clone size: once
J gene: TRBJ2-7
CDR3 DNA: TGCGCCAGCAGCATTGGACAGACCTACGAGCAGTACTTC
CDR3 protein: CASSIGQTYEQYF

V gene: TRBV6-6
D gene: TRBD1
clone size: NA
J gene: TRBJ2-7
CDR3 DNA: TGTGCCAGCAGCATACGGACAGGGTCCTACGAGCAGTACTTC
CDR3 protein: CASSIRTGSYEQYF

V gene: TRBV18
D gene: TRBD1
clone size: NA
J gene: TRBJ2-7
CDR3 DNA: TGTGCCAGCTCACGGGGACAGACGTTGTCCTACGAGCAGTACTTC
CDR3 protein: CASSRGQTLSYEQYF

V gene: TRBV6-1
D gene: NA
clone size: few
J gene: TRBJ1-2
CDR3 DNA: TGTGCCAGCAGTAACCCGGGTTACAGAGGCGGCTACACCTTC
CDR3 protein: CASSNPGYRGGYTF

V gene: TRBV7-9
D gene: TRBD1
clone size: NA
J gene: TRBJ1-2
CDR3 DNA: TGTGCCAGCAGCTTAGAAGGGACAGGAGGCTACACCTTC
CDR3 protein: CASSLEGTGGYTF

V gene: TRBV28
D gene: NA
clone size: NA
J gene: TRBJ2-7
CDR3 DNA: TGTGCCAGCAGTTTAGCCAGAGATTACGAGCAGTACTTC
CDR3 protein: CASSLARDYEQYF

V gene: TRBV10-1
D gene: NA
clone size: NA
J gene: TRBJ1-4
CDR3 DNA: TGCGCCAGCAGGCCGACAGAAAAACTGTTTTTT
CDR3 protein: CASRPTEKLFF

V gene: TRBV10-3
D gene: NA
clone size: once
J gene: TRBJ2-7
CDR3 DNA: TGTGCCATCAGTGAGACCGGGACCTCCTACGAGCAGTACTTC
CDR3 protein: CAISETGTSYEQYF